The T cell receptor (beta chain) described here comes from a study of blood T cell repertoires in COVID-19. Overall study: Whether acute or convalescent, the COVID-19 samples came from the United States, Italy and Spain. From T cells, B-cell-depleted T cells, or PBMCs came the material, which was cDNA or gDNA.

The CDR3 contains 16 residues. CDR1 is MRHNA, CDR2 SNTAGT, per germline. The ends were cut back, 6 bases at V and 0 bases at J, with 15 bases in the middle. Under the authors' procedure: Using reference gene primer amplification, nucleated cell counts were estimated. The method was immunoSEQ multiplex PCR; TCRdb's version includes in-frame clones alone and lacks a portion of them. V and J calls and clone size follow that table, whereas D and trimming were derived from the DNA. The data show hundreds of thousands of clones, 86% seen once. The genes are TRBV6-4 and TRBJ1-3, with no clear D. The sequencing sample was made of peripheral blood. This receptor was obtained from a woman between 25 and 40 years old with active or convalescent COVID-19. CDR3 in DNA: TGTGCCAGCAGCACCACTAGGATCTACTCTGGAAACACCATATATTTT. It is translated as CASSTTRIYSGNTIYF.